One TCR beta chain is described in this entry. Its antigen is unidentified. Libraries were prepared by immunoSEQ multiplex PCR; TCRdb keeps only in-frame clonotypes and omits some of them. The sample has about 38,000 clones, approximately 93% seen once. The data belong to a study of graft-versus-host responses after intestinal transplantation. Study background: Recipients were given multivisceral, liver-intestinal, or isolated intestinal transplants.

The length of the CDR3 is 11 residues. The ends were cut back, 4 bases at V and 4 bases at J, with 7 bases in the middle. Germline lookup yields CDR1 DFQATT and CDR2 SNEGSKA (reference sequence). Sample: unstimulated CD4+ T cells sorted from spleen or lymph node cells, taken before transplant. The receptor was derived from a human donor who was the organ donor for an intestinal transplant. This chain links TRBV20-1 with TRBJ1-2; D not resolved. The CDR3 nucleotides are TGCAGTGCTACACCAGCCTATGGCTACACCTTC. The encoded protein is CSATPAYGYTF.